What follows describes a single T cell receptor beta chain. Trimming cost V 8 bases and J 1 base, with 11 bases left between them. This CDR3 is 14 amino acids long. Germline loops: CDR1 MNHEY, CDR2 SVGAGI. The entry originates in a study of blood T cell repertoires in COVID-19. Assay used: immunoSEQ multiplex PCR; TCRdb lists only in-frame clones, some missing. This sample yields roughly 21,000 clones, of which about 80% are seen a single time; about 6.3% belongs to the top ten. Sequences were obtained from peripheral blood. The chain is built from TRBV6-5 and TRBJ2-2; perhaps TRBD1 as D (6 bases). This receptor was taken from a human donor in a cohort sampled during active COVID-19. CDR3 amino acids: CASAGVWNTGELFF. The CDR3 DNA sequence: TGTGCCAGCGCAGGGGTGTGGAACACCGGGGAGCTGTTTTTT.